A selection of T cell receptor beta chains follows, all from one sample in a study of blood T cell repertoires in COVID-19. Using immunoSEQ multiplex PCR, the repertoire was profiled, and TCRdb retains in-frame clones only, with some absent. This sample has about 210,000 clones, with 81% found just once. Sample: PBMCs or T cells enriched from blood (not recorded which). All receptors come from a woman aged 45 to 65 with acute COVID-19. The CDR3 runs from the conserved cysteine through the conserved F or W. The order of the fields is D gene, clone size, V gene, J gene, CDR3 protein, CDR3 DNA. D genes are given only for firm matches. Only some rows state a clone size, as once, few, many or a class for expanded clones.

>TRBD1|once|TRBV19|TRBJ2-2
CASRWTGETGELFF
TGTGCCAGTAGATGGACAGGGGAGACCGGGGAGCTGTTTTTT
>-|once|TRBV5-1|TRBJ2-5
CASSFIPQETQYF
TGCGCCAGCAGCTTTATTCCCCAAGAGACCCAGTACTTC
>-|-|TRBV7-6|TRBJ1-3
CASSSRSGGGNTIYF
TGTGCCAGCAGCTCCCGTTCAGGAGGTGGAAACACCATATATTTT
>-|once|TRBV11-1|TRBJ2-3
CASSLSYVSDTQYF
TGTGCCAGCAGCTTAAGCTACGTATCAGATACGCAGTATTTT
>-|-|TRBV11-3|TRBJ1-2
CASSFPGLSGYTF
TGTGCCAGCAGCTTTCCCGGACTTTCCGGCTACACCTTC
>TRBD2|-|TRBV19|TRBJ2-5
CATRDYPSQTQYF
TGTGCCACTAGGGACTACCCCTCCCAGACCCAGTACTTC
>-|few|TRBV6-5|TRBJ1-4
CASKRTLEGEKLFF
TGTGCCAGCAAACGGACACTCGAAGGTGAAAAACTGTTTTTT
>-|-|TRBV19|TRBJ1-3
CASTRWPQGSPAGNTIYF
TGTGCCAGTACCCGGTGGCCACAGGGATCTCCAGCCGGAAACACCATATATTTT
>-|-|TRBV23-1|TRBJ1-1
CASSRPGRTEAFF
TGCGCCAGCAGTCGCCCAGGTCGAACTGAAGCTTTCTTT
>-|-|TRBV18|TRBJ1-5
CASSPPASNQPQHF
TGTGCCAGCTCACCACCGGCTTCCAATCAGCCCCAGCATTTT
>-|-|TRBV9|TRBJ2-1
CASSVSQGGPYNEQFF
TGTGCCAGCAGCGTTTCCCAGGGGGGACCCTACAATGAGCAGTTCTTC
>-|few|TRBV10-3|TRBJ2-1
CAISEPRGVGEQFF
TGTGCCATCAGTGAGCCCAGGGGGGTCGGTGAGCAGTTCTTC
>-|-|TRBV6-4|TRBJ2-3
CASSDSALRTDTQYF
TGTGCCAGCAGTGACAGCGCCCTTAGGACAGATACGCAGTATTTT
>TRBD1|-|TRBV5-6|TRBJ1-3
CASSLGGQGWAGNTIYF
TGTGCCAGCAGCTTGGGCGGACAGGGCTGGGCTGGAAACACCATATATTTT
>TRBD1|-|TRBV7-6|TRBJ1-3
CASSLEVQGTASGNTIYF
TGTGCCAGCAGCTTAGAGGTCCAGGGGACAGCTTCTGGAAACACCATATATTTT
>-|-|TRBV2|TRBJ2-1
CASSSDPFRNNEQFF
TGTGCCAGCAGTAGTGACCCCTTCAGGAACAATGAGCAGTTCTTC
>-|-|TRBV24-1|TRBJ1-5
CATSGGGNQPQHF
TGTGCCACCAGTGGGGGGGGAAATCAGCCCCAGCATTTT
>-|-|TRBV7-9|TRBJ1-4
CASSPTGNNEKLFF
TGTGCCAGCAGCCCTACAGGAAATAATGAAAAACTGTTTTTT
>TRBD2|-|TRBV4-2|TRBJ2-3
CASSQPGLAGDTQYF
TGTGCCAGCAGCCAGCCCGGACTAGCGGGAGATACGCAGTATTTT
>-|-|TRBV28|TRBJ1-4
CASSSEKLFF
TGTGCCAGCAGTTCGGAAAAACTGTTTTTT
>-|many|TRBV5-1|TRBJ1-3
CASSDTGYSGNTIYF
TGCGCCAGCAGCGATACAGGGTACTCTGGAAACACCATATATTTT
>TRBD1|-|TRBV10-3|TRBJ1-6
CASSQGANSPLHF
TGTGCCAGCTCACAGGGGGCGAATTCACCCCTCCACTTT
>TRBD2|-|TRBV28|TRBJ2-5
CASRGRGVAETQYF
TGTGCCAGCAGGGGGAGGGGTGTTGCGGAGACCCAGTACTTC
>TRBD2|-|TRBV19|TRBJ2-7
CASSIAGGGSYEQYF
TGTGCCAGTAGTATCGCCGGCGGGGGGTCCTACGAGCAGTACTTC
>-|-|TRBV12-1|TRBJ1-5
CASSFSPTYQPQHF
TGTGCCAGCAGTTTTAGCCCCACCTATCAGCCCCAGCATTTT
>TRBD1|-|TRBV11-2|TRBJ2-7
CASSWTGSYEQYF
TGTGCCAGCAGCTGGACAGGGTCTTACGAGCAGTACTTC
>-|-|TRBV19|TRBJ1-1
CASSYDSGVRTEAFF
TGTGCCAGTAGCTACGATTCAGGGGTTAGAACTGAAGCTTTCTTT
>-|-|TRBV6-5|TRBJ1-6
CASVPALYSPLHF
TGTGCCAGCGTCCCTGCACTGTATTCACCCCTCCACTTT
>-|-|TRBV19|TRBJ2-6
CASSKRQSYQKSGANVLTF
TGTGCCAGTAGTAAGCGACAGTCCTACCAAAAGTCTGGGGCCAACGTCCTGACTTTC
>TRBD2|-|TRBV10-3|TRBJ2-6
CAISESPSGRSGANVLTF
TGTGCCATCAGTGAGTCCCCTAGCGGGCGCTCTGGGGCCAACGTCCTGACTTTC
>-|-|TRBV7-9|TRBJ1-1
CASSFGGEAFF
TGTGCCAGCAGCTTCGGTGGTGAAGCTTTCTTT
>-|-|TRBV7-2|TRBJ2-5
CASSPGLSQETQYF
TGTGCCAGCAGCCCGGGACTGTCTCAAGAGACCCAGTACTTC
>-|-|TRBV28|TRBJ2-1
CASRGALSYNEQFF
TGTGCCAGCAGGGGGGCCCTTTCCTACAATGAGCAGTTCTTC
>-|-|TRBV3-1/TRBV3-2|TRBJ2-1
CASSKGTRGEQFF
TGTGCCAGCAGCAAAGGAACCCGGGGGGAGCAGTTCTTC
>TRBD1|-|TRBV10-3|TRBJ2-3
CAISGDRGTDTQYF
TGTGCCATCAGCGGTGACAGGGGCACAGATACGCAGTATTTT
>-|-|TRBV29-1|TRBJ1-2
CSAPAGSSNYGYTF
TGCAGCGCTCCCGCGGGGAGCTCTAACTATGGCTACACCTTC
>-|few|TRBV14|TRBJ1-6
CASSQDRRTGGLPNSPLHF
TGTGCCAGCAGCCAAGATCGGCGGACGGGGGGGCTCCCTAATTCACCCCTCCACTTT
>TRBD2|-|TRBV5-1|TRBJ2-3
CASSFGTSGSDTQYF
TGCGCCAGCAGCTTCGGGACTAGCGGCTCAGATACGCAGTATTTT
>TRBD2|once|TRBV7-2|TRBJ2-5
CASSLNAGGQKETQYF
TGTGCCAGCAGCTTAAATGCGGGGGGGCAGAAAGAGACCCAGTACTTC
>-|-|TRBV5-6|TRBJ2-5
CASSSYTRQPEETQYF
TGTGCCAGCAGCTCCTACACCAGGCAGCCAGAAGAGACCCAGTACTTC
>-|-|TRBV19|TRBJ2-2
CASRVDRNTGELFF
TGTGCCAGTAGGGTGGACAGAAACACCGGGGAGCTGTTTTTT
>-|-|TRBV30|TRBJ1-1
CAWSLTPAGTEAFF
TGTGCCTGGAGTCTAACTCCCGCGGGAACTGAAGCTTTCTTT
>-|-|TRBV11-2|TRBJ2-6
CASSLNVGLRANVLTF
TGTGCCAGCAGCTTAAATGTGGGCCTCAGGGCCAACGTCCTGACTTTC
>TRBD2|once|TRBV6-5|TRBJ2-3
CASSKGRESADTQYF
TGTGCCAGCAGCAAGGGGCGGGAGAGCGCAGATACGCAGTATTTT
>-|-|TRBV10-3|TRBJ1-2
CAISRGELDGYTF
TGTGCCATCAGTCGGGGGGAATTGGATGGCTACACCTTC
>-|-|TRBV9|TRBJ1-6
CASSVTDIYNSPLHF
TGTGCCAGCAGCGTGACAGACATCTATAATTCACCCCTCCACTTT
>TRBD2|-|TRBV6-5|TRBJ2-3
CASVLAGPSTDTQYF
TGTGCCAGCGTTCTAGCGGGGCCAAGCACAGATACGCAGTATTTT
>-|-|TRBV6-6|TRBJ1-5
CASRDSHSNQPQHF
TGTGCCAGCAGGGACAGTCATAGCAATCAGCCCCAGCATTTT